This TCR beta chain is from a study of blood T cell repertoires in COVID-19. The cohort comprised adults aged roughly 18 to 95 years residing in about two dozen US areas. The assay was immunoSEQ multiplex PCR, and TCRdb's table has in-frame clones only and misses some. The table shows more than 300,000 clones, with nearly 90% occurring only once. Per the germline V gene, CDR1 is DFQATT and CDR2 is SNEGSKA (reference sequence). This CDR3 is built from 10 residues. The ends were cut back, 0 bases at V and 8 bases at J, with 4 bases in the middle. The genes are TRBV20-1 and TRBJ1-2; D uncertain. The clonotype was recovered from a woman between 25 and 40 years old who had recovered from COVID-19. Sequenced input: PBMCs or T cells enriched from blood (not recorded which). CDR3 region: CSARDAGYTF. Here the CDR3 DNA reads TGCAGTGCTAGAGATGCGGGCTACACCTTC.